The clone carrying this T cell receptor beta chain was found once. The data belong to a study of cytomegalovirus exposure and HLA in healthy donors. PCR was performed using 60 Vbeta and 13 Jbeta primers. Produced via immunoSEQ multiplex PCR; TCRdb's table is partial and in-frame only. The sample comprises about 160,000 clones, about 72% of which are singletons, and around 3.5% rests with the top ten. Germline V gives CDR1 LGHNA, CDR2 YNFKEQ. The CDR3 has 15 amino acids. V gave up 0 bases and J gave up 7 bases; unmatched junction bases: 5. The chain joins TRBV4-2 to TRBJ1-5, with 8 bases lining up with TRBD1. The origin of this receptor is a man aged 30 to 39 in good health and CMV-seropositive. The sample consisted of PBMCs. The CDR3 coding sequence is TGTGCCAGCAGCCAAGATCAGGGGGCGTGGCAGCCCCAGCATTTT. This gives the protein CASSQDQGAWQPQHF.